These 8 T cell receptor beta chains came from one sample sequenced in a study of tumor-infiltrating lymphocytes in localized non-small cell lung cancer. This table comes from immunoSEQ multiplex PCR, and its TCRdb copy is limited to in-frame clones, with some not included. Among 9,000 to 15,000 clones listed, just over 65% were seen once. The sample comprised uninvolved lung tissue not adjacent to the tumor. These TCRs come from a human donor with non-small cell lung cancer.

This clone was seen more than once but under ten times. The chain couples TRBV9 to TRBJ2-7; 9 positions agree with TRBD2. V lost 0 bases to trimming and J lost 1 base; unmatched junction nucleotides: 5. CDR3 size: 16 residues. Germline CDR1 reads SGDLS; CDR2 reads YYNGEE. In DNA, the CDR3 is TGTGCCAGCAGCGTAGGGGCTAGCGGGAATTCCTACGAGCAGTACTTC. This sequence encodes CASSVGASGNSYEQYF.

The rearrangement links TRBV28 to TRBJ2-2; D is ambiguous. Germline values: CDR1 MDHEN, CDR2 SYDVKM. The CDR3 consists of 13 residues. Trimming pared 8 bases from V and 3 bases from J, leaving 10 bases between. CDR3 in amino acids: CASYRPDTGELFF. In DNA form, the CDR3 reads TGTGCCAGCTATAGGCCGGACACCGGGGAGCTGTTTTTT.

The chain carries TRBV4-3 and TRBJ2-7; 9 nucleotides align to TRBD1. The CDR3 has 16 residues. V shed 1 base, J shed 2 bases, and the junction held 6 bases outside the gene matches. Germline V gives CDR1 LGHNA, CDR2 YSLEER. The CDR3, as DNA: TGCGCCAGCAGCCAAGGCCCCTGGGACAGGGCCTACGAGCAGTACTTC. Translated: CASSQGPWDRAYEQYF.

The rearrangement links TRBV30 to TRBJ1-2; 9 nucleotides line up with TRBD1. The CDR3 sequence is 13 residues long. The germline gives CDR1 GTSNPN, CDR2 SVGIG (reference sequence). V was pared by 8 bases and J by 5 bases, with 9 bases of the junction left unmatched. CDR3 nucleotide sequence: TGTGCCGGTCACAGGGGGCTCAGATATGGCTACACCTTC. Protein: CAGHRGLRYGYTF.

This clone came up a few times. The chain has TRBV13 and TRBJ2-1; TRBD2 aligns across 11 bases. The CDR3 is 16 residues long. Trimming at V came to 5 bases and at J to 6 bases, leaving 9 bases not matched to a gene. Per the germline V gene, CDR1 is PRHDT and CDR2 is FYEKMQ (reference sequence). The CDR3 sequence is CASSAPPSGGFNEQFF. CDR3 DNA sequence: TGTGCCAGCAGCGCCCCTCCTAGCGGGGGGTTCAATGAGCAGTTCTTC.

The chain couples TRBV15 to TRBJ1-5; TRBD1 matches 10 bases. The CDR3 covers 18 residues. V trimming: 1 base; J trimming: 0 bases; junction bases outside the gene matches: 6. Germline-derived CDR1 and CDR2 are LNHNV and YYDKDF (reference sequence). The CDR3, as DNA: TGTGCCACCAGCAGAGGGGACAGGGGAACCTATAGCAATCAGCCCCAGCATTTT. Its translation: CATSRGDRGTYSNQPQHF. The variable domain in full, completed from reference TRBV15 and TRBJ1-5, reads DAMVIQNPRYQVTQFGKPVTLSCSQTLNHNVMYWYQQKSSQAPKLLFHYYDKDFNNEADTPDNFQSRRPNTSFCFLDIRSPGLGDTAMYLCATSRGDRGTYSNQPQHFGDGTRLSIL.

The chain employs TRBV28 and TRBJ2-3; the D gene is possibly TRBD2 (6 bases). V lost 6 bases and J lost 0, with 16 bases in between. Per germline, CDR1 MDHEN and CDR2 SYDVKM. This CDR3 contains 16 residues. The CDR3 DNA sequence: TGTGCCAGCAGACCGTATGGTAGCGGTAGCACAGATACGCAGTATTTT. It translates to CASRPYGSGSTDTQYF.

The chain is built from TRBV21-1 and TRBJ2-4. TRBV21-1 is tagged as a pseudogene. This CDR3 is built from 13 residues. CDR3 nucleotides: TGTGCCAGCAGCTGGAATAACGTTCTGTGGGGGTACTTC. Protein sequence: CASSWNNVLWGYF.